A single sample gave rise to the 3 T cell receptor beta chains below, sequenced in a study of T cell changes during pregnancy in multiple sclerosis. The protocol was immunoSEQ multiplex PCR, while the TCRdb copy is restricted to in-frame clones and leaves out a portion. The sample carries some 80,000 clones, roughly 95% recorded once. The input for sequencing was peripheral blood, taken in the second trimester of pregnancy. These receptor sequences come from a female donor with multiple sclerosis, enrolled in a pregnancy study.

The rearrangement uses TRBV5-6 and TRBJ2-7; D remains ambiguous. V lost 0 bases and J lost 4, with 20 bases in between. Per germline, CDR1 SGHDT and CDR2 YYEEEE. This CDR3 spans 17 amino acids. The chain's CDR3 is CASSLAKGYRVNYEQYF. DNA of the CDR3: TGTGCCAGCAGCTTGGCTAAAGGTTACAGAGTAAATTACGAGCAGTACTTC.

The chain is built from TRBV5-1 and TRBJ1-5, with 10 nucleotides matching TRBD1. The CDR3 runs 17 residues. V lost 4 bases to trimming and J lost 5 bases; unmatched junction nucleotides: 12. Per germline, CDR1 SGHRS and CDR2 YFSETQ. This CDR3 reads CASSLGTGDRSDQPQHF. The CDR3 DNA reads as TGCGCCAGCAGCCTTGGGACAGGGGATCGATCGGATCAGCCCCAGCATTTT. The full variable domain, with the rest looked up from reference TRBV5-1 and TRBJ1-5, is KAGVTQTPRYLIKTRGQQVTLSCSPISGHRSVSWYQQTPGQGLQFLFEYFSETQRNKGNFPGRFSGRQFSNSRSEMNVSTLELGDSALYLCASSLGTGDRSDQPQHFGDGTRLSIL.

The rearrangement joins TRBV6-5 to TRBJ1-5, with 8 bases lining up with TRBD1. This CDR3 contains 13 residues. The J segment lost 6 bases and the V segment lost 6 bases, leaving 4 bases of the junction unmatched. In germline, CDR1 is MNHEY, CDR2 SVGAGI. Written as DNA, the CDR3 is TGTGCCAGCAGCCTCGGGACAGGTCAGCCCCAGCATTTT. Amino acid sequence: CASSLGTGQPQHF.